This record covers a single T cell receptor (beta chain). CDR3 length: 16 residues. The germline V gene has CDR1 SGHTA and CDR2 FQGTGA. Trimming removed 6 bases from V and 9 bases from J; junction bases left unmatched: 13. These data originate in a study of technical replicates of blood from a few donors. Only in-frame clones appear in the TCRdb table, and some are missing; sequencing was by immunoSEQ multiplex PCR. The table shows 55,000 to 75,000 clones, with about 95% occurring only once. The chain has TRBV7-3 and TRBJ2-1, with 11 bases that match TRBD2. This receptor was identified in a human donor in good health. Some clones in this sample may be carry-over from other donors' samples. The sequencing sample was made of PBMCs. CDR3 in DNA: TGTGCCAGCAGATCCGGGACTAGCGGACCCCTGGGTGAGCAGTTCTTC. Its protein is CASRSGTSGPLGEQFF.